These 22 T cell receptor beta chains share one sample of origin, sequenced in a study of post-analysis software for immune sequencing data. cDNA libraries of TCR beta carried unique molecular identifiers. TCRdb itself ran the PCR reads through MiXCR, one entry per CDR3 protein. This table has hundreds of thousands of distinct CDR3 sequences, 25% to 30% appearing once. Their recognized antigens are unknown. Whole-study results and caveats: TRBV segments more frequent in patients than in controls numbered five and included TRBV5-6, TRBV5-1 and TRBV20-1.

The specimen was blood. These receptors originate from a girl aged 10-17 years with multiple sclerosis.

V gene TRBV20-1 combines with J gene TRBJ2-1; 7 positions match TRBD2. Germline CDR1 and CDR2: DFQATT and SNEGSKA (reference sequence). This CDR3 spans 12 amino acids. J was trimmed by 5 bases and V by 6 bases; bases with no gene match: 4. The CDR3 nucleotides read TGCAGTGCGATACTAGCGAACAATGAGCAGTTCTTC. It encodes CSAILANNEQFF.

There are a few counts of this clonotype. This chain uses TRBV29-1 with TRBJ2-3, with TRBD1 matching over 9 bases. V dropped 7 bases and J dropped 3; count of bases not matched to a gene: 5. The CDR3 extends over 13 amino acids. Germline CDR1 is SQVTM and CDR2 is ANQGSEA. The CDR3 bases are TGCAGCGGACCCGGGACAGGGACAGATACGCAGTATTTT. This codes for CSGPGTGTDTQYF.

The chain carries TRBV10-3 and TRBJ2-4, with 8 positions matching TRBD1. This CDR3 has 20 residues. Germline CDR1 ENHRY, CDR2 SYGVKD. Losses at the gene ends were 2 bases for V and 2 bases for J; bases not matched to a gene: 17. The CDR3: CAISEGPRGRGISSKNIQYF. The CDR3 DNA reads as TGTGCCATCAGTGAGGGTCCCAGGGGGCGCGGCATTTCGTCCAAAAACATTCAGTACTTC.

This clonotype was detected a few times. The CDR3 is CASSLTSTQFF. In DNA, the CDR3 is TGTGCCAGCAGTTTAACTAGCACCCAGTTCTTC. V gene TRBV28 combines with J gene TRBJ2-1, with a weak D call TRBD2 (6 bases). CDR1 is MDHEN and CDR2 is SYDVKM in the germline V gene. V lost 2 bases and J 13 bases, leaving 9 bases between the germline ends. This CDR3 is built from 11 residues.

This sequence joins TRBV6-6 and TRBJ1-5; D remains unclear. The CDR3 length is 16 residues. The germline CDR1 and CDR2 sequences are MNHNY and SVGAGI (reference sequence). V lost 0 bases to trimming and J lost 0 bases, with 9 bases between them. The CDR3 sequence: CASSYSPGDSNQPQHF. As DNA, the CDR3 is TGTGCCAGCAGTTACTCCCCAGGCGATAGCAATCAGCCCCAGCATTTT.

The rearrangement joins TRBV20-1 to TRBJ2-1; a possible D gene is TRBD2 (6 bases). V lost 2 bases, J lost 8 bases, and 19 bases lay in between. The germline CDR1 and CDR2 sequences are DFQATT and SNEGSKA (reference sequence). CDR3 length equals 15 residues. The CDR3 bases are TGCAGTGCTAGACCAGGAGTGGGGGGATACGATGAGCAGTTCTTC. This codes for CSARPGVGGYDEQFF.

This clonotype occurred many times. This sequence joins TRBV29-1 and TRBJ2-7; D remains ambiguous. CDR1 and CDR2 from the germline V gene are SQVTM and ANQGSEA. There are 13 residues in the CDR3. V lost 4 bases, J lost 0 bases, and 10 bases lay in between. The CDR3 nucleotides read TGCAGCGTTGCCCCCCACATCTCCTACGAGCAGTACTTC. It translates to CSVAPHISYEQYF.

The V and J genes are TRBV20-1 and TRBJ1-6; D uncertain. CDR3 length: 15 amino acids. V lost 0 bases to trimming and J lost 6 bases, with 12 bases between them. Germline V gene lookup returns CDR1 DFQATT and CDR2 SNEGSKA (reference sequence). Here the CDR3 reads CSARDLGRINSPLHF. DNA for the CDR3: TGCAGTGCTAGAGATCTTGGACGGATTAATTCACCCCTCCACTTT.

This clonotype was detected ten times or more. This chain links TRBV7-2 with TRBJ2-5; 7 bases fit TRBD2. The CDR3 totals 18 residues. Germline values: CDR1 SGHTA, CDR2 FQGNSA. V lost 5 bases, J lost 5 bases, and 20 bases stayed unmatched. This CDR3 is CASSVDPGGAGDGETQYF. CDR3 sequence (DNA): TGTGCCAGCAGCGTCGACCCAGGAGGTGCGGGAGATGGGGAGACCCAGTACTTC.

This clonotype was seen a handful of times. V usage is TRBV7-9 and J usage is TRBJ1-2; D is unresolved. This CDR3 has 13 amino acids. V lost 5 bases to trimming and J lost 3 bases, with 10 bases between them. Germline CDR1 reads SEHNR; CDR2 reads FQNEAQ (reference sequence). This CDR3 reads CASSTRLHYGYTF. CDR3 nucleotide sequence: TGTGCCAGCAGCACCCGGCTCCACTATGGCTACACCTTC. The full variable domain, in which reference TRBV7-9 and TRBJ1-2 provide the parts outside the CDR3, is DTGVSQNPRHKITKRGQNVTFRCDPISEHNRLYWYRQTLGQGPEFLTYFQNEAQLEKSRLLSDRFSAERPKGSFSTLEIQRTEQGDSAMYLCASSTRLHYGYTFGSGTRLTVV.

This clonotype showed up just a few times. This chain links TRBV20-1 with TRBJ2-3, with TRBD1 matching over 7 bases. This CDR3 comprises 14 residues. J lost 4 bases, V lost 5 bases, and 9 bases had no gene match. The germline V gene encodes CDR1 DFQATT and CDR2 SNEGSKA (reference sequence). The DNA for the CDR3 is TGCAGTGCTCCGAACGACAGGGCCGCAGATACGCAGTATTTT. Protein product: CSAPNDRAADTQYF.

This sequence joins TRBV27 and TRBJ2-6; the D call may be TRBD1 or TRBD2 (6 bases each). This CDR3 spans 15 amino acids. Per germline, CDR1 MNHEY and CDR2 SMNVEV (reference sequence). The germline V and J ends were trimmed by 8 bases and 4 bases, with 15 bases remaining between them. The CDR3 reads CASGDWGAGANVLTF. The CDR3 DNA reads TGTGCCAGCGGTGATTGGGGGGCCGGGGCCAACGTCCTGACTTTC. The complete variable domain, with remaining parts taken from reference TRBV27 and TRBJ2-6, reads EAQVTQNPRYLITVTGKKLTVTCSQNMNHEYMSWYRQDPGLGLRQIYYSMNVEVTDKGDVPEGYKVSRKEKRNFPLILESPSPNQTSLYFCASGDWGAGANVLTFGAGSRLTVL.

The V call is TRBV11-2, the J call TRBJ2-7; 7 bases match TRBD2. Germline V gene lookup returns CDR1 SGHAT and CDR2 FQNNGV. This CDR3 has 14 amino acids. J gave up 3 bases and V 3 bases, and 5 bases lay outside the gene matches. The CDR3 DNA follows: TGTGCCAGCAGCTTTAGTGGGAGGGTCTACGAGCAGTACTTC. Residues: CASSFSGRVYEQYF.

The J gene is TRBJ2-3, the V gene TRBV2, with D possibly matching TRBD2 (5 bases). The CDR3 is made up of 15 amino acids. The germline gives CDR1 SNHLY, CDR2 FYNNEI. The V and J ends lost 3 bases and 1 base respectively, with 11 bases between them. The CDR3 sequence: CASSDPGLRTDTQYF. CDR3 in DNA: TGTGCCAGCAGTGATCCCGGACTCCGCACAGATACGCAGTATTTT.

This clonotype was counted between two and nine times. The genes are TRBV6-6 and TRBJ2-5; TRBD2 might be the D (5 bases). Germline CDR1 reads MNHNY; CDR2 reads SVGAGI (reference sequence). Trimming took off 2 bases at V and 5 bases at J, with 18 bases between the two ends. The CDR3 has 16 residues. The CDR3 loop reads CASSYPPRGEGETQYF. DNA of the CDR3: TGTGCCAGCAGTTACCCGCCCCGGGGTGAGGGTGAGACCCAGTACTTC.

The chain is built from TRBV10-3 and TRBJ1-2; 11 nucleotides agree with TRBD1. The CDR3 runs to 15 residues. Trimming took 7 bases from V and 7 from J; bases not matched to a gene: 11. Germline CDR1 is ENHRY and CDR2 is SYGVKD. CDR3 nucleotides: TGTGCCATCACTCAGGGACAGGGGGGGTTTGGTGGCTACACCTTC. It codes for CAITQGQGGFGGYTF.

This clonotype was picked up a small number of times. The genes are TRBV5-1 and TRBJ2-1, with TRBD2 matching over 12 bases. This CDR3 region has 16 residues. CDR1 and CDR2 from the germline V gene are SGHRS and YFSETQ. J lost 6 bases, V lost 2 bases, and 6 bases had no gene match. CDR3 sequence (DNA): TGCGCCAGCAGCTTTGCCCCTAGCGGGGGGGCCAATGAGCAGTTCTTC. This translates into CASSFAPSGGANEQFF.

This clonotype was picked up a small number of times. The chain links TRBV3-1 to TRBJ1-2, with unresolved D. Germline values: CDR1 LGHDT, CDR2 YNNKEL (reference sequence). V was pared by 1 base and J by 0 bases, with 9 bases between. The CDR3 covers 15 residues. CDR3 bases: TGTGCCAGCAGCCAAGCCGGTGGTGCTAACTATGGCTACACCTTC. Protein product: CASSQAGGANYGYTF.

The chain joins TRBV5-1 to TRBJ2-1, with 7 positions matching TRBD1. CDR1 is SGHRS and CDR2 is YFSETQ in the germline V gene. Losses at the gene ends were 7 bases for V and 1 base for J; bases not matched to a gene: 11. This CDR3 contains 16 residues. CDR3 sequence: CASRGRGTRSYNEQFF. CDR3 nucleotide sequence: TGCGCCAGCCGAGGCAGGGGGACGAGATCCTACAATGAGCAGTTCTTC.

As DNA, the CDR3 is TGCAGTGCTATTCAGGGCGACTATGGCTACACCTTC. Translation: CSAIQGDYGYTF. V and J are TRBV20-1 and TRBJ1-2; D possibly corresponds to TRBD1 (5 bases). The CDR3 length is 12 residues. The germline V and J ends were trimmed by 4 bases and 3 bases, with 9 bases remaining between them. Germline CDR1 is DFQATT and CDR2 is SNEGSKA (reference sequence).

This chain links TRBV29-1 with TRBJ2-7; 9 bases line up with TRBD1. Germline CDR1 reads SQVTM; CDR2 reads ANQGSEA. CDR3 length: 15 amino acids. J was trimmed by 6 bases and V by 6 bases; bases with no gene match: 15. Here the CDR3 reads CSVHSTGTGQGEQYF. DNA for the CDR3: TGCAGCGTCCATTCTACCGGGACAGGGCAGGGCGAGCAGTACTTC.

The chain links TRBV28 to TRBJ2-7, with D tentatively TRBD2 (6 bases). V lost 5 bases to trimming and J lost 0 bases, with 14 bases between them. The CDR3 spans 15 residues. Germline V CDR1 and CDR2: MDHEN, SYDVKM. The CDR3 loop is CASSPGGDSSYEQYF. CDR3 bases: TGTGCCAGCAGTCCCGGGGGTGATAGCTCCTACGAGCAGTACTTC.